Following are 15 T cell receptor beta chains from one sample sequenced in a study of beta chain features in type 1 diabetes. The authors reverse transcribed all of the isolated RNA, so sequencing captured expressed TCRB transcripts. The data were produced by immunoSEQ multiplex PCR, yet TCRdb's version contains in-frame clones alone and is incomplete. Among some 180,000 clones listed, approximately 13% were seen once. Sequencing was carried out using central memory CD4+ T cells from blood. The receptor set was obtained from a woman younger than 30 in good health.

In its sample, this clone was seen once. The rearrangement joins TRBV6-6 to TRBJ2-7; 13 nucleotides align to TRBD2. The CDR3 has 16 residues. The V gene's germline CDR1 is MNHNY and CDR2 SVGAGI (reference sequence). V lost 6 bases to trimming and J lost 0 bases; unmatched junction nucleotides: 5. The CDR3 sequence is CASRTRTSGSSYEQYF. In DNA form, the CDR3 reads TGTGCCAGCAGGACTAGGACTAGCGGGAGCTCCTACGAGCAGTACTTC.

In its sample, this clone was seen a few times. A read error is likely here: a far larger clone is one base away. The J gene is TRBJ2-2, the V gene TRBV5-4; 7 bases match TRBD2. Germline V gives CDR1 SGHNT, CDR2 YYREEE (reference sequence). J lost 5 bases, V lost 3 bases, and 13 bases had no gene match. The CDR3 consists of 17 residues. CDR3 region: CASSSPPWTSRTGELFF. CDR3 sequence (DNA): TGTGCCAGCAGCTCCCCCCCGTGGACTAGTAGGACCGGGGAGCTGTTTTTT.

The chain recombines TRBV29-1 with TRBJ1-1, with a possible D match to TRBD1 (5 bases). V shed 3 bases and J shed 3 bases, with 11 bases lying between them. The CDR3 has 13 amino acids. Germline loops: CDR1 SQVTM, CDR2 ANQGSEA. The DNA of the CDR3 is TGCAGCGTTGATAGGGGTTTTGACACTGAAGCTTTCTTT. This encodes CSVDRGFDTEAFF.

This clone was counted a few times. Other DNA sequences in the sample encode the same CDR3. This rearrangement joins TRBV11-2 to TRBJ2-1, with 8 bases aligning to TRBD2. Germline loops: CDR1 SGHAT, CDR2 FQNNGV. V lost 1 base, J lost 7 bases, and 3 bases stayed unmatched. The CDR3 is 14 amino acids. The CDR3 is CASSLAGGRNEQFF. CDR3 nucleotide sequence: TGTGCCAGCAGCTTAGCGGGGGGGCGGAATGAGCAGTTCTTC.

Only a few counts were recorded for this clone. The chain has TRBV18 and TRBJ2-1; weak D call: TRBD2 (5 bases). V lost 3 bases, J lost 5 bases, and 8 bases lay in between. Germline lookup yields CDR1 KGHSH and CDR2 LQKENI. CDR3 length: 13 amino acids. CDR3 in amino acids: CASSPSEDNEQFF. DNA for the CDR3: TGTGCCAGCTCACCTAGCGAGGACAATGAGCAGTTCTTC. Full variable domain (rest looked up from reference TRBV18 and TRBJ2-1): NAGVMQNPRHLVRRRGQEARLRCSPMKGHSHVYWYRQLPEEGLKFMVYLQKENIIDESGMPKERFSAEFPKEGPSILRIQQVVRGDSAAYFCASSPSEDNEQFFGPGTRLTVL.

There are a few counts of this clone. As DNA, the CDR3 is TGTGCCAGCTCACCACTACAGGGTACCTATGGCTACACCTTC. It specifies CASSPLQGTYGYTF. The chain is built from TRBV18 and TRBJ1-2; possible D gene TRBD1, 6 bases. Deletions cut 1 base from V and 4 bases from J, with 10 bases between. CDR1 is KGHSH and CDR2 is LQKENI in the germline V gene. This CDR3 has 14 residues.

Only one count was recorded for this clone. The J gene is TRBJ2-7, the V gene TRBV2; D may be TRBD2 (5 bases). The CDR3 runs to 11 residues. The germline gives CDR1 SNHLY, CDR2 FYNNEI. V shed 7 bases and J shed 2 bases, with 6 bases lying between them. CDR3 DNA: TGTGCCAGCATCGGGGCCTACGAGCAGTACTTC. Translating it yields CASIGAYEQYF.

The J gene is TRBJ2-3, the V gene TRBV2; TRBD1 agrees at 7 bases. The V and J ends lost 6 bases and 5 bases, in that order; junction bases with no gene match: 8. The CDR3 consists of 14 residues. Germline CDR1 and CDR2: SNHLY and FYNNEI. The CDR3 sequence: CASRQTGRRDTQYF. CDR3 bases: TGTGCCAGCAGACAGACAGGGAGAAGAGATACGCAGTATTTT.

The chain links TRBV11-2 to TRBJ2-1, with 11 bases identical to TRBD2. Germline CDR1 SGHAT, CDR2 FQNNGV. The J segment lost 7 bases and the V segment lost 0 bases, leaving 5 bases of the junction unmatched. The CDR3 is made up of 16 amino acids. CDR3 bases: TGTGCCAGCAGCTTAGAGGTAGCGGGAGGGAATAATGAGCAGTTCTTC. Its protein product is CASSLEVAGGNNEQFF.

The chain carries TRBV6-5 and TRBJ2-7; 7 bases align to TRBD1. Per the germline V gene, CDR1 is MNHEY and CDR2 is SVGAGI. CDR3 size: 13 residues. Trimming at V came to 9 bases and at J to 4 bases, leaving 9 bases not matched to a gene. CDR3 residues: CASKSGTEYEQYF. DNA for the CDR3: TGTGCCAGTAAATCCGGGACAGAATACGAGCAGTACTTC.

The rearrangement joins TRBV29-1 to TRBJ2-3; a weak D match, TRBD1 (5 bases). This CDR3 contains 14 residues. Per the germline V gene, CDR1 is SQVTM and CDR2 is ANQGSEA. V lost 6 bases, J lost 9 bases, and 22 bases lay in between. Here the CDR3 reads CSVGADTFGRTQYF. Written as DNA, the CDR3 is TGCAGCGTGGGCGCGGACACTTTCGGCAGGACGCAGTATTTT.

In its sample, this clone was seen a few times. The rearrangement links TRBV7-2 to TRBJ2-7, with 7 bases that match TRBD1. The CDR3 has 16 amino acids. Germline values: CDR1 SGHTA, CDR2 FQGNSA. The J segment lost 0 bases and the V segment lost 6 bases, leaving 11 bases of the junction unmatched. CDR3 nucleotides: TGTGCCAGCAGTAGAGACAGGGCAGGAGCCTCCTACGAGCAGTACTTC. Amino acid sequence: CASSRDRAGASYEQYF.

This clone has just a few counts. V is TRBV14 and J is TRBJ2-1, with TRBD2 matching 7 bases. The CDR3 is made up of 15 amino acids. Trimming cost V 2 bases and J 7 bases; bases outside gene matches: 8. Germline loops: CDR1 SGHDN, CDR2 FVKESK. Here the CDR3 reads CASSQLLAYENEQFF. The CDR3, as DNA: TGTGCCAGCAGCCAACTACTAGCGTATGAGAATGAGCAGTTCTTC.

To note about this clone: Within the sample, other DNA sequences also encode this same CDR3. The V call is TRBV6-1, the J call TRBJ1-1, with 10 bases lining up with TRBD1. CDR3 length equals 14 residues. V was pared by 5 bases and J by 5 bases, with 5 bases of the junction left unmatched. Germline V CDR1 and CDR2: MNHNS, SASEGT. The chain's CDR3 is CASSTTGGRTEAFF. The CDR3 nucleotides are TGTGCCAGCAGTACGACAGGGGGCAGGACTGAAGCTTTCTTT.

V and J are TRBV5-6 and TRBJ2-2, with D unclear. Trimming left V 7 bases short and J 7 bases short, with 2 bases between. This CDR3 is built from 9 residues. Germline CDR1 is SGHDT and CDR2 is YYEEEE. The CDR3 DNA reads as TGTGCCAGCCACGGGGAGCTGTTTTTT. Translating it yields CASHGELFF.